The clone carrying this T cell receptor (beta chain) came up many times. Its matching antigen is unknown. These data belong to a study of early T cells in non-severe SARS-CoV-2 infection. Background on the study: Chains from this unsorted whole-blood bulk RNA could not be paired. Study-level findings and limits: Private and CD4 specificities were missed by VDJdb matching, which favored anti-spike CD8 responses.

Researchers tagged individual cDNA molecules with unique molecular identifiers. TCRdb called the 5' RACE reads again in MiXCR, with one record for every CDR3 protein. The top ten hold approximately 4.5% of the sample, which has about 97,000 distinct CDR3 sequences, more than 9.5% seen once. The receptor was derived from an adult who was a healthcare worker with PCR-confirmed SARS-CoV-2 infection or an uninfected control (not recorded which). This sample comprised whole blood, obtained at baseline.

The DNA of the CDR3 is TGCAGCGTGTCTGAGGGTGGGGCCAACGTCCTGACTTTC. Translating it yields CSVSEGGANVLTF. The chain joins TRBV29-1 to TRBJ2-6; D might be TRBD2 (5 bases). The V and J ends lost 6 bases and 3 bases respectively, with 9 bases between them. Germline values: CDR1 SQVTM, CDR2 ANQGSEA. This CDR3 has 13 residues.